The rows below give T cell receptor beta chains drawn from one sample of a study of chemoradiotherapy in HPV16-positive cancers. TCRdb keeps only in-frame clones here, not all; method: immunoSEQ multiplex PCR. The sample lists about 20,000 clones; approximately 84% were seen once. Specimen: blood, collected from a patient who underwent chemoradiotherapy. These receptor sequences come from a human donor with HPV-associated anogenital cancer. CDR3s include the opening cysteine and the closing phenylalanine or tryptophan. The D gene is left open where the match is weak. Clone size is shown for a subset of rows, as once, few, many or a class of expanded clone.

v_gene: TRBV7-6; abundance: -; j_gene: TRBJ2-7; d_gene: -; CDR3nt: TGTGCCAGCAGCCCCCCCGGAGGTTCCTACGAGCAGTACTTC; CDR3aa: CASSPPGGSYEQYF
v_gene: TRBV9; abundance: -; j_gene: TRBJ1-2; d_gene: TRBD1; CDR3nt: TGTGCCAGCAGCGCCGGACAGGGGGAGAACGGCTACACCTTC; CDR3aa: CASSAGQGENGYTF
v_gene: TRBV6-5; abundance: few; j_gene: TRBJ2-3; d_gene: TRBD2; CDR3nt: TGTGCCAGCACCAGGACTAGCGGGGCAGATACGCAGTATTTT; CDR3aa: CASTRTSGADTQYF
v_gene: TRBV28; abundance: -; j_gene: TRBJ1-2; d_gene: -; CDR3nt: TGTGCCAGCAGTTTCACCAACCCGTTAATCACAGGTGGCTATGGCTACACCTTC; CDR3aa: CASSFTNPLITGGYGYTF
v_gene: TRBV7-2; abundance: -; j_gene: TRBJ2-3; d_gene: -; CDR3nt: TGTGCCAGCAGCCCCCCCGGGACAAGGGGGTTAGATACGCAGTATTTT; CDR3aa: CASSPPGTRGLDTQYF
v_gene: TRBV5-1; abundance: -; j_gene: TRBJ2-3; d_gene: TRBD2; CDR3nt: TGCGCCAGCAGCATGACTAGCCCATCCACAGATACGCAGTATTTT; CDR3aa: CASSMTSPSTDTQYF
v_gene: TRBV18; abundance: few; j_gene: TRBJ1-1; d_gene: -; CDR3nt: TGTGCCAGCTCACCAGGAGGGTTAACTGAAGCTTTCTTT; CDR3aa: CASSPGGLTEAFF
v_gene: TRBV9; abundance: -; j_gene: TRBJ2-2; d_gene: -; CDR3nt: TGTGCCAGCAGCGTACGCCCCGGCGGGGAGCTGTTTTTT; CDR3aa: CASSVRPGGELFF
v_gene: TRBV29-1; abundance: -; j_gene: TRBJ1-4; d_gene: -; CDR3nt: TGCAGCGTTGGGCCAGGTGGATTTACTAATGAAAAACTGTTTTTT; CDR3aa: CSVGPGGFTNEKLFF
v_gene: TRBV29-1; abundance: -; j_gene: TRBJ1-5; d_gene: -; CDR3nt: TGCAGCGTTGAAGACGGAGTAGGGGGCAATCAGCCCCAGCATTTT; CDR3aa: CSVEDGVGGNQPQHF